A selection of T cell receptor beta chains follows, all from one sample in a study of blood T cell repertoires in COVID-19. Clones were read by immunoSEQ multiplex PCR, and TCRdb kept only the in-frame ones, dropping some. Of under 250,000 clones in the sample, 84% were seen once. The source material was peripheral blood. The receptors shown here come from a human donor in a cohort sampled during active COVID-19. CDR3s include the opening cysteine and the closing phenylalanine or tryptophan. Fields, in order: CDR3 protein, CDR3 DNA, V gene, J gene, clone size, D gene. The D gene is left open where the match is weak. The listing skips clone size in some rows; elsewhere it reads once, few, many or a size class.

CASSLRNTGELFF	TGTGCCAGCAGTTTGAGGAACACCGGGGAGCTGTTTTTT	TRBV12-3/TRBV12-4	TRBJ2-2	NA	NA
CASSRDRLSGELFF	TGTGCCAGCAGTCGGGACAGATTATCCGGGGAGCTGTTTTTT	TRBV6-5	TRBJ2-2	NA	TRBD1
CASSLIPGRGLAVTYNEQFF	TGTGCCAGCAGCCTTATACCGGGCCGAGGACTAGCGGTTACCTACAATGAGCAGTTCTTC	TRBV28	TRBJ2-1	NA	TRBD2
CASSPGQNYNEQFF	TGCGCCAGCAGCCCGGGACAGAACTACAATGAGCAGTTCTTC	TRBV5-1	TRBJ2-1	NA	TRBD1
CASSLGQGHRETQYF	TGTGCCAGCAGCTTAGGGCAGGGTCACCGGGAGACCCAGTACTTC	TRBV7-2	TRBJ2-5	NA	NA
CASSRDTSSYNEQFF	TGTGCCAGCAGCCGGGACACAAGCTCCTACAATGAGCAGTTCTTC	TRBV5-5	TRBJ2-1	NA	NA
CASNRGNTGELFF	TGTGCCAGCAACAGGGGGAACACCGGGGAGCTGTTTTTT	TRBV6-5	TRBJ2-2	NA	TRBD1
CASSLRGAGAPPLDGYTF	TGCGCCAGCAGCTTGAGAGGCGCGGGGGCTCCTCCCCTGGATGGCTACACCTTC	TRBV5-1	TRBJ1-2	NA	NA
CASSLAGGLLWYGYTF	TGTGCCAGCAGCTTAGCGGGGGGGCTGCTGTGGTATGGCTACACCTTC	TRBV7-2	TRBJ1-2	NA	NA
CASRRLAGNEQFF	TGCGCCAGCAGACGACTAGCGGGCAATGAGCAGTTCTTC	TRBV5-1	TRBJ2-1	once	TRBD2
CASNWGTGNYGYTF	TGCGCCAGCAATTGGGGGACAGGGAACTATGGCTACACCTTC	TRBV10-2	TRBJ1-2	NA	TRBD1
CSTSRGLAGRGSYNEQFF	TGCAGCACTTCCCGGGGACTAGCGGGACGGGGCTCCTACAATGAGCAGTTCTTC	TRBV29-1	TRBJ2-1	few	TRBD2
CASSPHSGLGEEQYF	TGTGCCAGCAGTCCACACTCGGGACTCGGGGAGGAGCAGTACTTC	TRBV28	TRBJ2-7	NA	NA
CASSYGQFGTEAFF	TGTGCCAGTAGCTACGGACAGTTCGGCACTGAAGCTTTCTTT	TRBV19	TRBJ1-1	NA	NA
CASSIQGEIGEAFF	TGTGCCAGTAGTATACAGGGGGAGATAGGTGAAGCTTTCTTT	TRBV19	TRBJ1-1	NA	TRBD1
CAISEGTGSYEQYF	TGTGCCATCAGTGAAGGGACAGGGAGCTACGAGCAGTACTTC	TRBV10-3	TRBJ2-7	NA	TRBD1
CASSLGGANQPQHF	TGTGCCAGCAGTCTAGGCGGGGCCAATCAGCCCCAGCATTTT	TRBV6-5	TRBJ1-5	once	NA
CASSLVAGLTEAFF	TGTGCCAGCAGCTTAGTCGCAGGCCTTACTGAAGCTTTCTTT	TRBV11-2	TRBJ1-1	NA	NA